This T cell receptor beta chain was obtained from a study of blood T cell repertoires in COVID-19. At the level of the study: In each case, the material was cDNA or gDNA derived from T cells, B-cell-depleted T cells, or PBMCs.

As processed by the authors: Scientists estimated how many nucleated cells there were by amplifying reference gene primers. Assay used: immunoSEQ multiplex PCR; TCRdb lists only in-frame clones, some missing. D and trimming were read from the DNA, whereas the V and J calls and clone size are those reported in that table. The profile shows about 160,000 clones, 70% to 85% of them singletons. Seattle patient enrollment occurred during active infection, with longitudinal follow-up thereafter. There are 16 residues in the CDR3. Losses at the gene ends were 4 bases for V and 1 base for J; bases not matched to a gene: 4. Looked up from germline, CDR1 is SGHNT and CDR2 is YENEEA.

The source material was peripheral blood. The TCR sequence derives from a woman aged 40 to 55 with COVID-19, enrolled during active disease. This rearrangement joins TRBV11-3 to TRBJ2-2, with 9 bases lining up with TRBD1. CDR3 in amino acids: CASSSTDRGNTGELFF. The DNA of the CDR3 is TGTGCCAGCAGCTCCACGGACAGGGGGAACACCGGGGAGCTGTTTTTT. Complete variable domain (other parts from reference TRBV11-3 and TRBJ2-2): EAGVVQSPRYKIIEKKQPVAFWCNPISGHNTLYWYLQNLGQGPELLIRYENEEAVDDSQLPKDRFSAERLKGVDSTLKIQPAELGDSAVYLCASSSTDRGNTGELFFGEGSRLTVL.